Shown below are 26 T cell receptor beta chains from a single sample sequenced in a study of chemoradiotherapy in HPV16-positive cancers. The table came from immunoSEQ multiplex PCR; TCRdb's copy has only in-frame clones and leaves some out. In the table there are nearly 9,000 clones, about 85% of which are singletons. The sample here was tumor tissue, taken from a patient who underwent chemoradiotherapy. These TCRs come from a human donor with HPV-associated anogenital cancer.

This sequence joins TRBV7-2 and TRBJ2-5, with TRBD1 as a possible D gene (7 bases). The CDR3 consists of 18 residues. Per the germline V gene, CDR1 is SGHTA and CDR2 is FQGNSA. Trimming cost V 0 bases and J 2 bases, with 19 bases left between them. The chain's CDR3 is CASSLARRPTGRQETQYF. The CDR3 DNA reads as TGTGCCAGCAGCTTAGCGCGACGGCCGACAGGGAGGCAAGAGACCCAGTACTTC.

The rearrangement joins TRBV28 to TRBJ1-1; a possible D gene is TRBD1 (5 bases). Germline V gene lookup returns CDR1 MDHEN and CDR2 SYDVKM. The CDR3 has 14 residues. Trimming stripped 3 bases from V and 1 base from J, with 9 bases between. CDR3 region: CASSLWTKNTEAFF. Here the CDR3 DNA reads TGTGCCAGCAGTTTGTGGACAAAGAACACTGAAGCTTTCTTT.

In nucleotides, the CDR3 is TGCGCCAGCAGCTTGGAAGGACGACCCCCAGATACGCAGTATTTT. This sequence encodes CASSLEGRPPDTQYF. This chain joins TRBV5-1 and TRBJ2-3; D ambiguous. V lost 0 bases to trimming and J lost 4 bases, with 12 bases between them. Germline V gene data show CDR1 as SGHRS and CDR2 as YFSETQ. The CDR3 contains 15 residues.

This chain joins TRBV11-3 and TRBJ1-6, with TRBD1 as a possible D gene (5 bases). Germline lookup yields CDR1 SGHNT and CDR2 YENEEA. Trimming removed 4 bases from V and 5 bases from J, with 12 bases in between. The CDR3 totals 15 residues. As DNA, the CDR3 is TGTGCCAGCAGCTCCGGGACGCACAATAATTCACCCCTCCACTTT. This codes for CASSSGTHNNSPLHF.

The chain combines TRBV18 with TRBJ2-7, with D possibly matching TRBD1 (6 bases). The germline V gene encodes CDR1 KGHSH and CDR2 LQKENI. V lost 2 bases, J lost 1 base, and 9 bases lay in between. This CDR3 contains 14 residues. CDR3 sequence (DNA): TGTGCCAGCTCACCAAGCAGGGGATCCTACGAGCAGTACTTC. Translating it yields CASSPSRGSYEQYF.

This clone was observed once. V is TRBV5-8 and J is TRBJ1-5; no clear D. CDR1 and CDR2 (germline): SGHTS, YDEGEE. V lost 6 bases and J lost 3, with 10 bases in between. This CDR3 is built from 13 residues. CDR3 nucleotide sequence: TGTGCCAGCACCCAACAGTCCAATCAGCCCCAGCATTTT. This codes for CASTQQSNQPQHF.

V usage is TRBV30 and J usage is TRBJ2-6; D uncertain. V lost 0 bases and J lost 4, with 4 bases in between. The V gene's germline CDR1 is GTSNPN and CDR2 SVGIG (reference sequence). CDR3 length equals 13 residues. CDR3 DNA: TGTGCCTGGAGTGTGGTGGGGGCCAACGTCCTGACTTTC. It codes for CAWSVVGANVLTF. Using reference TRBV30 and TRBJ2-6 for the parts outside the CDR3, the full variable domain is SQTIHQWPATLVQPVGSPLSLECTVEGTSNPNLYWYRQAAGRGLQLLFYSVGIGQISSEVPQNLSASRPQDRQFILSSKKLLLSDSGFYLCAWSVVGANVLTFGAGSRLTVL.

The gene calls are TRBV5-1 and TRBJ1-1; D is possibly TRBD1 (5 bases). Trimming cost V 0 bases and J 2 bases, with 8 bases left between them. The CDR3 spans 14 residues. Germline CDR1 and CDR2: SGHRS and YFSETQ. In DNA, the CDR3 is TGCGCCAGCAGCTTGGGGGGACCAAACACTGAAGCTTTCTTT. It encodes CASSLGGPNTEAFF.

The J gene is TRBJ2-3, the V gene TRBV19; 8 bases line up with TRBD1. Germline-derived CDR1 and CDR2 are LNHDA and SQIVND (reference sequence). The CDR3 has 15 residues. After removal of 4 bases from V and 6 bases from J, the junction contained 9 bases not matched to a gene. The CDR3 region has the DNA TGTGCCAGTAGTACAACAGGGGGGAGTACGGATACGCAGTATTTT. As protein: CASSTTGGSTDTQYF.

The V and J genes are TRBV5-1 and TRBJ2-1; D gene ambiguous. There are 18 residues in the CDR3. Germline-derived CDR1 and CDR2 are SGHRS and YFSETQ. V was trimmed by 4 bases and J by 2 bases, leaving 22 bases between them. The CDR3 is CASSPFGQSGVPYNEQFF. In DNA, the CDR3 is TGCGCCAGCAGCCCATTTGGTCAAAGTGGGGTCCCCTACAATGAGCAGTTCTTC.

The chain uses TRBV15 and TRBJ2-4, with D possibly being TRBD1 (5 bases). CDR3 size: 21 residues. Trimming cost V 1 base and J 2 bases, with 27 bases left between them. The V gene's germline CDR1 is LNHNV and CDR2 YYDKDF (reference sequence). CDR3 in DNA: TGTGCCACCAGCAGAGGGAGAACAGGAGATCCTTATCCCCTTTCCAAAAACATTCAGTACTTC. The encoded protein is CATSRGRTGDPYPLSKNIQYF.

This clone was seen just once. The rearrangement joins TRBV6-1 to TRBJ2-6; maybe TRBD2 (5 bases). The V end lost 7 bases, the J end lost 7 bases, and 11 bases lay between the germline ends. The CDR3 extends over 13 amino acids. Looked up from germline, CDR1 is MNHNS and CDR2 is SASEGT. The CDR3, as DNA: TGTGCCAGCAAGACAACGGGAGCCAACGTCCTGACTTTC. Its translation is CASKTTGANVLTF.

The chain couples TRBV18 to TRBJ2-7; D is tentatively TRBD1 or TRBD2 (6 bases each). CDR3 length: 15 residues. V was pared by 2 bases and J by 3 bases, with 14 bases between. The V gene's germline CDR1 is KGHSH and CDR2 LQKENI. This CDR3 is CASSPNGGPSYEQYF. The CDR3 DNA is TGTGCCAGCTCACCAAACGGGGGCCCCAGCTACGAGCAGTACTTC.

This clone was counted a few times. The V and J genes are TRBV7-9 and TRBJ2-3; TRBD1 matches at 8 bases. The CDR3 is 15 amino acids. V gave up 4 bases and J gave up 4 bases; unmatched junction bases: 7. From germline, CDR1 is SEHNR and CDR2 FQNEAQ (reference sequence). The CDR3 is CASSSRGRGADTQYF. CDR3 bases: TGTGCCAGCAGCTCCAGGGGGCGTGGGGCAGATACGCAGTATTTT.

CDR3 sequence: CAWSVRGWQKPQHF. CDR3 coding DNA: TGTGCCTGGAGTGTAAGGGGGTGGCAGAAGCCCCAGCATTTT. The chain joins TRBV30 to TRBJ1-5, with a tentative D call TRBD1 (6 bases). The CDR3 has 14 amino acids. Trimming removed 0 bases from V and 8 bases from J, with 14 bases in between. From germline, CDR1 is GTSNPN and CDR2 SVGIG (reference sequence).

This chain uses TRBV4-2 with TRBJ2-7, with TRBD2 matching over 11 bases. The V gene's germline CDR1 is LGHNA and CDR2 YNFKEQ. V lost 4 bases to trimming and J lost 0 bases; unmatched junction nucleotides: 14. The CDR3 totals 19 residues. The CDR3 sequence is CASSPREETSGTRSYEQYF. The CDR3 DNA follows: TGTGCCAGCAGCCCTCGGGAGGAGACTAGCGGGACCCGCTCCTACGAGCAGTACTTC.

The chain employs TRBV10-3 and TRBJ2-3; 12 nucleotides match TRBD2. The CDR3 runs to 15 residues. Germline trimming cut 8 bases from V and 0 bases from J; bases unmatched to any gene: 3. In germline, CDR1 is ENHRY, CDR2 SYGVKD. The CDR3 region has the DNA TGTGCCATCGGGGGGACTAGCGGGAGCACAGATACGCAGTATTTT. Amino acid sequence: CAIGGTSGSTDTQYF.

The J gene is TRBJ2-2, the V gene TRBV7-8; D is possibly TRBD1 (6 bases). The CDR3 consists of 14 residues. Trimming shortened V by 3 bases and J by 4 bases, and 9 bases separated the two germline ends. The germline CDR1 and CDR2 sequences are SGHVS and FQNEAQ. This CDR3 is CASSLVRGTGELFF. The CDR3 DNA reads as TGTGCCAGCAGCTTGGTCAGGGGCACCGGGGAGCTGTTTTTT.

CDR3 region: CASSQAGTGDRETQYF. As DNA, the CDR3 is TGCGCCAGCAGCCAAGCCGGGACAGGGGACCGAGAGACCCAGTACTTC. The V gene is TRBV4-1, the J gene TRBJ2-5; 10 bases map to TRBD1. V gave up 1 base and J gave up 4 bases; unmatched junction bases: 6. The length of the CDR3 is 16 residues. Germline V gene lookup returns CDR1 MGHRA and CDR2 YSYEKL.

V is TRBV14 and J is TRBJ1-1; D unresolved. CDR1 is SGHDN and CDR2 is FVKESK in the germline V gene. V lost 0 bases and J lost 2, with 4 bases in between. The CDR3 has 13 residues. CDR3 sequence: CASSQERNTEAFF. The DNA for the CDR3 is TGTGCCAGCAGCCAAGAGAGAAACACTGAAGCTTTCTTT.

V is TRBV18 and J is TRBJ1-2; weak D call: TRBD1 (5 bases). The V end was cut by 0 bases, the J end by 2 bases, with 13 bases between. The CDR3 is 16 residues long. The germline V gene has CDR1 KGHSH and CDR2 LQKENI. The CDR3 protein is CASSPPVTDRNYGYTF. CDR3 coding DNA: TGTGCCAGCTCACCACCGGTGACAGATCGGAACTATGGCTACACCTTC.

The V and J genes are TRBV7-9 and TRBJ1-5; 8 positions agree with TRBD1. Germline CDR1 and CDR2: SEHNR and FQNEAQ (reference sequence). The junction had 4 bases not matched to a gene; V was cut back by 5 bases and J by 7 bases. The length of the CDR3 is 13 residues. The CDR3 is CASSPDRAQPQHF. The DNA of the CDR3 is TGTGCCAGCAGCCCGGACAGGGCCCAGCCCCAGCATTTT.

For the CDR3, the DNA is TGTGCCAGCAGTGAGGCCAGGGGGCCCGCAGAGCAGTACTTC. Amino acid sequence: CASSEARGPAEQYF. The chain employs TRBV6-1 and TRBJ2-7, with TRBD1 identical over 8 bases. The CDR3 totals 14 residues. Germline CDR1 and CDR2: MNHNS and SASEGT. J gave up 7 bases and V 3 bases, and 8 bases lay outside the gene matches.

V and J are TRBV19 and TRBJ1-1; D gene uncertain. The germline gives CDR1 LNHDA, CDR2 SQIVND (reference sequence). The CDR3 is made up of 15 amino acids. Trimming pared 4 bases from V and 4 bases from J, leaving 16 bases between. The CDR3 bases are TGTGCCAGTAGTACTAAAGTACTTGGAGGCACTGAAGCTTTCTTT. Amino acid sequence: CASSTKVLGGTEAFF.

Only a few counts were recorded for this clone. The chain carries TRBV30 and TRBJ2-7; TRBD1 matches at 7 bases. V shed 7 bases, J shed 7 bases, and the junction held 7 bases outside the gene matches. This CDR3 has 11 residues. CDR1 and CDR2 from the germline V gene are GTSNPN and SVGIG (reference sequence). CDR3 sequence: CASSTGFEQYF. The CDR3 DNA reads TGTGCCTCCTCGACAGGGTTTGAGCAGTACTTC. The whole variable domain, filled in from reference TRBV30 and TRBJ2-7, reads SQTIHQWPATLVQPVGSPLSLECTVEGTSNPNLYWYRQAAGRGLQLLFYSVGIGQISSEVPQNLSASRPQDRQFILSSKKLLLSDSGFYLCASSTGFEQYFGPGTRLTVT.

Concerning this clone itself: One end of the junction fails to match germline, which may point to a read error. The chain employs TRBV14 and TRBJ1-6; the match to TRBD1 covers 7 bases. Germline CDR1 SGHDN, CDR2 FVKESK. This CDR3 spans 14 amino acids. CDR3 amino acids: CASSQRGLGGPLFF. The CDR3 nucleotides are TGTGCCAGCAGCCAAAGGGGGTTAGGGGGCCCTCTTTTCTTT.